What follows are 21 T cell receptor beta chains derived from one specimen sequenced in a study of blood T cells in healthy people across ages. A second 7 to 11 cycle PCR used barcoded and J-beta primers. Via MiXCR, TCRdb re-called the 5' RACE reads, giving one row per CDR3 protein. The profile shows 920,000 or so distinct CDR3 sequences, around 43% of them singletons. Sequenced: blood. The receptors were sampled from a woman aged 55-69 years in good health.

The V call is TRBV6-6, the J call TRBJ2-2; D possibly corresponds to TRBD1 (6 bases). CDR1 is MNHNY and CDR2 is SVGAGI in the germline V gene (reference sequence). The CDR3 covers 15 residues. The germline V and J ends were trimmed by 0 bases and 4 bases, with 9 bases remaining between them. This CDR3 is CASSYSLGGTGELFF. DNA of the CDR3: TGTGCCAGCAGTTACTCCCTAGGGGGCACCGGGGAGCTGTTTTTT.

This sequence joins TRBV4-1 and TRBJ2-1; 9 positions match TRBD2. Germline V lookup: CDR1 MGHRA, CDR2 YSYEKL. The CDR3 extends over 16 amino acids. Unmatched junction bases numbered 8, after V lost 1 base and J lost 7 bases. CDR3 DNA: TGCGCCAGCAGCCAAGCCGGGACTAGCTTTGGGAATGAGCAGTTCTTC. Translation: CASSQAGTSFGNEQFF.

J is TRBJ2-7 and V is TRBV20-1; D is perhaps TRBD1 (6 bases). CDR3 length equals 14 residues. Trimming took off 3 bases at V and 4 bases at J, with 16 bases between the two ends. Germline V lookup: CDR1 DFQATT, CDR2 SNEGSKA (reference sequence). The CDR3 DNA follows: TGCAGTGCTAGCATCCCGGGACAATCTTACGAGCAGTACTTC. Translating gives CSASIPGQSYEQYF.

This rearrangement joins TRBV5-1 to TRBJ2-5; 8 bases map to TRBD2. The CDR3 sequence is 17 residues long. Germline CDR1 and CDR2: SGHRS and YFSETQ. J was trimmed by 5 bases and V by 4 bases; bases with no gene match: 16. CDR3 sequence: CASSLSGVALVGETQYF. Written as DNA, the CDR3 is TGCGCCAGCAGCCTTAGCGGGGTAGCCCTTGTTGGTGAGACCCAGTACTTC.

The rearrangement joins TRBV20-1 to TRBJ1-5; tentative D call: TRBD1 (5 bases). Germline V CDR1 and CDR2: DFQATT, SNEGSKA (reference sequence). The CDR3 spans 13 residues. V was clipped by 3 bases and J by 7 bases, with 13 bases between them. CDR3 amino acids: CSASQGVRQPQHF. The CDR3 DNA sequence: TGCAGTGCTAGCCAGGGAGTCAGGCAGCCCCAGCATTTT.

The chain employs TRBV20-1 and TRBJ2-7, with 11 bases matching TRBD2. Losses at the gene ends were 0 bases for V and 5 bases for J; bases not matched to a gene: 15. Germline-derived CDR1 and CDR2 are DFQATT and SNEGSKA (reference sequence). The CDR3 is made up of 18 amino acids. The CDR3 DNA reads TGCAGTGCTAGAGACATGGGGGGTAGCGGGAGGGCCGGAGACGAGCAGTACTTC. This gives the protein CSARDMGGSGRAGDEQYF.

The V gene is TRBV20-1, the J gene TRBJ2-6; D not resolved. Germline V lookup: CDR1 DFQATT, CDR2 SNEGSKA (reference sequence). CDR3 length equals 17 residues. V dropped 0 bases and J dropped 2 bases, with 14 bases sitting between them. As DNA, the CDR3 is TGCAGTGCTAGAGATCGAAGACACCAGACTGGGGCCAACGTCCTGACTTTC. Its translation is CSARDRRHQTGANVLTF.

This chain connects TRBV12-3 or TRBV12-4 to TRBJ2-1, with TRBD2 matching 9 bases. CDR3 length: 14 residues. V dropped 3 bases and J dropped 8; count of bases not matched to a gene: 5. The CDR3 sequence is CASSFSGGYDEQFF. The DNA for the CDR3 is TGTGCCAGCAGTTTTAGCGGGGGTTACGATGAGCAGTTCTTC.

The V call is TRBV24-1, the J call TRBJ2-3, with D maybe TRBD2 (5 bases). CDR1 is KGHDR and CDR2 is SFDVKD in the germline V gene. This CDR3 comprises 15 residues. V lost 0 bases to trimming and J lost 6 bases, with 12 bases between them. In DNA, the CDR3 is TGTGCCACCAGTGATTTGGATTTTGGACTCGATACGCAGTATTTT. It specifies CATSDLDFGLDTQYF.

The chain combines TRBV7-9 with TRBJ2-5; no clear D. The end of the DNA is better explained by TRBJ2-7, so the J call may be wrong. The CDR3 covers 12 residues. Per the germline V gene, CDR1 is SEHNR and CDR2 is FQNEAQ (reference sequence). CDR3 coding DNA: TGTGCCAGCAGCTTAAGGATCAACGAGCAGTACTTC. The encoded protein is CASSLRINEQYF.

The chain has TRBV2 and TRBJ2-3; D not resolved. The CDR3 has 15 amino acids. V shed 8 bases and J shed 0 bases, with 15 bases lying between them. Germline CDR1 and CDR2: SNHLY and FYNNEI. DNA of the CDR3: TGTGCCAGCCGACGACGCCCAGCGAGCACAGATACGCAGTATTTT. It is translated as CASRRRPASTDTQYF.

This chain joins TRBV2 and TRBJ2-7; unclear D gene. V was cut by 7 bases and J by 2 bases, with 9 bases left in between. The CDR3 runs to 12 residues. Germline V gene sequence: CDR1 SNHLY, CDR2 FYNNEI. The CDR3 here is CASMRWPYEQYF. For the CDR3, the DNA is TGTGCCAGCATGAGGTGGCCCTACGAGCAGTACTTC.

This clonotype was seen only a few times. This chain uses TRBV9 with TRBJ2-1; 9 bases line up with TRBD2. CDR1 and CDR2 (germline): SGDLS, YYNGEE. The CDR3 sequence is 14 residues long. V was clipped by 2 bases and J by 8 bases; unmatched bases: 5. The CDR3 sequence is CASSVSGSTDEQFF. DNA for the CDR3: TGTGCCAGCAGCGTTAGCGGGAGTACGGATGAGCAGTTCTTC.

This clonotype was recorded a few times. The chain uses TRBV20-1 and TRBJ2-1; 7 positions match TRBD2. Germline CDR1 is DFQATT and CDR2 is SNEGSKA (reference sequence). CDR3 length equals 15 residues. Trimming took 3 bases from V and 9 from J; bases not matched to a gene: 14. The CDR3 DNA reads TGCAGTGCTAGGGCGGTGATGGCGGGAGAAAGTGAGCAGTTCTTC. This gives the protein CSARAVMAGESEQFF.

This clonotype has a single count. V and J are TRBV14 and TRBJ2-5, with no clear D. With the DNA end fitting TRBJ2-7 better, the J assignment may be wrong. Per germline, CDR1 SGHDN and CDR2 FVKESK. CDR3 size: 13 residues. The CDR3 loop reads CASSLSQYYEQYF. The CDR3 DNA is TGTGCCAGCAGCCTATCGCAGTACTACGAGCAGTACTTC.

As regards this clonotype: Its ends do not fully match the called genes, so a read error is possible. The V and J genes are TRBV25-1 and TRBJ2-1, with D possibly called TRBD1 or TRBD2 (6 bases each). From germline, CDR1 is MGHDK and CDR2 SYGVNS. The CDR3 sequence is 14 residues long. The CDR3 protein is CVSTARGAFYEQFF. The CDR3 bases are TGTGTCAGCACAGCGAGGGGGGCTTTCTATGAGCAGTTCTTC.

In regard to this clonotype: A junction end diverges from the germline sequence, so it may reflect a read error. The genes are TRBV27 and TRBJ2-6; TRBD1 matches 8 bases. The V gene's germline CDR1 is MNHEY and CDR2 SMNVEV (reference sequence). The CDR3 has 18 residues. CDR3 DNA sequence: TGTGCCAGCACGTCTCCGGGACAGGATCTTAATGGGGCCGACGTCCTGACTTTC. This sequence encodes CASTSPGQDLNGADVLTF.

As to this clonotype: A much bigger clone sits one base away, suggesting this may be a read error. V gene TRBV2 combines with J gene TRBJ2-3; D call uncertain. Trimming removed 2 bases at V and 4 bases at J, with 7 bases between. Germline assignment: CDR1 SNHLY and CDR2 FYNNEI. The CDR3 is made up of 13 amino acids. CDR3 bases: TGTGCCAGCAGTGAACGGAGCGCAGATACGCAGTATTTT. Its protein is CASSERSADTQYF.

The chain has TRBV9 and TRBJ2-1; 7 bases line up with TRBD1. The CDR3 is 15 residues long. The germline gives CDR1 SGDLS, CDR2 YYNGEE. J lost 8 bases, V lost 3 bases, and 11 bases had no gene match. This CDR3 is CASSATTGYGDEQFF. The CDR3, as DNA: TGTGCCAGCAGCGCCACGACAGGGTATGGGGATGAGCAGTTCTTC.

The chain couples TRBV29-1 to TRBJ2-5, with 9 bases identical to TRBD2. The junction had 7 bases not matched to a gene; V was cut back by 4 bases and J by 4 bases. CDR1 is SQVTM and CDR2 is ANQGSEA in the germline V gene. There are 14 residues in the CDR3. The CDR3 bases are TGCAGCGTTGCTGCTGGGACTAGCTTAGAGACCCAGTACTTC. Its translation is CSVAAGTSLETQYF.

CDR3: CATTTHERDDSYEQYF. The CDR3 region has the DNA TGTGCCACCACCACCCACGAGCGCGACGATTCCTACGAGCAGTACTTC. The chain has TRBV24-1 and TRBJ2-7, with D hard to call. V was trimmed by 8 bases and J by 1 base, leaving 20 bases between them. The CDR3 sequence is 16 residues long. Germline-derived CDR1 and CDR2 are KGHDR and SFDVKD.